This TCR beta chain was found in a study of response to subunit inactivated influenza vaccine. This clonotype appeared a few times. TCRdb redid the calling of the RT-PCR reads with MiXCR, one entry per CDR3 protein. Among about 540,000 distinct CDR3 sequences, under 30% were seen once, and the ten largest hold about 2.8%. The length of the CDR3 is 14 residues. Looked up from germline, CDR1 is ENHRY and CDR2 is SYGVKD. V shed 3 bases and J shed 2 bases, with 8 bases lying between them. These data were also filed under a second study, of T cells expressing NK-cell markers. That paper states: cDNA encoding TCR beta was synthesized via 5'RACE template switching incorporating UMIs. The sequencing cohort of eight donors included seven HCMV-seropositive individuals and one seronegative individual. Each of six donors carried dominant NKG2C+ clonotypes accounting for about 1.0-7.5% of CD8+ T cells. Questions lingered over whether expanded NKG2C+ T cell clones were HCMV-specific.

V is TRBV10-3 and J is TRBJ2-1, with D possibly TRBD1 on 5 matching bases. Sample: CD4+ T cells sorted from PBMCs, taken about 13 days after vaccination. The receptor's source is a man aged 45-65 years who received an inactivated influenza vaccine. In DNA, the CDR3 is TGTGCCATCAGTGACCAGGGTACCTACAATGAGCAGTTCTTC. Translating gives CAISDQGTYNEQFF.